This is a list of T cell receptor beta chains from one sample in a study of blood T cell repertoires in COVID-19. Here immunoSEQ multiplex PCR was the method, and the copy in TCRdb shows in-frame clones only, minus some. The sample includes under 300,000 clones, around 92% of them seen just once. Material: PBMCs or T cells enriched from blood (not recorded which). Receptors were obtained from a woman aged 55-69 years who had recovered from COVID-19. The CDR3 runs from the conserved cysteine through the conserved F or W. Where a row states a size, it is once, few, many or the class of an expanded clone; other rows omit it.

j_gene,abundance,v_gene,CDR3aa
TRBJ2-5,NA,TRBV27,CASSSAGGQETQYF
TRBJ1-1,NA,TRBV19,CASSIGQGAAFF
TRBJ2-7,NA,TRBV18,CASSPRGRGEQYF
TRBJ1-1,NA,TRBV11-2,CASRQTGIVPEAFF
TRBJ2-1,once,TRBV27,CASRQWGRREGAYNEQFF
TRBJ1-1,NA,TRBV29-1,CSVLKQGTEAFF
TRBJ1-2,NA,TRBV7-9,CASSQGQSNYGYTF
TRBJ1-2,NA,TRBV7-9,CASSGGTPGGGYTF
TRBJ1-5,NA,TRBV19,CASEQGAGNQPQHF
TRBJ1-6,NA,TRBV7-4,CASSPGQARYNSPLHF
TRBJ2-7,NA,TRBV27,CASSRVQRAYEQYF
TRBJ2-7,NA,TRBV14,CASSQKEGIGPTYEQYF
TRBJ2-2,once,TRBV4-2,CASSQLGAGGRTGELFF